This TCR beta chain was recorded in a study of cytomegalovirus exposure and HLA in healthy donors. Study details: In a previous analysis, approximately 110 million unique TCR beta sequences were found from about 190 million T cells. The study's findings and limits: Exclusion as indistinguishable affected some V segments, including TRBV6-2 and TRBV6-3. Reported findings show TCR beta sequences accurately forecast HLA-A and HLA-B alleles in most subjects.

Regarding this clone: Its specificity is not known.

The CDR3 spans 16 residues. V dropped 5 bases and J dropped 6; count of bases not matched to a gene: 14. The germline gives CDR1 MDHEN, CDR2 SYDVKM. A multiplex PCR was run with 60 Vbeta primers and 13 Jbeta primers. Sequencing used immunoSEQ multiplex PCR; TCRdb keeps in-frame clones, though not all of them. The repertoire has approximately 160,000 clones, approximately 80% of them found once; the top ten carry approximately 6.7%. This rearrangement joins TRBV28 to TRBJ2-3; 7 bases are a match to TRBD2. The clonotype originates from a man between 25 and 39 years old in good health and CMV-seropositive. The source material was PBMCs. CDR3 nucleotides: TGTGCCAGCAGTATTAAAGGGCTCGTCGGGGGGGATACGCAGTATTTT. This gives the protein CASSIKGLVGGDTQYF.